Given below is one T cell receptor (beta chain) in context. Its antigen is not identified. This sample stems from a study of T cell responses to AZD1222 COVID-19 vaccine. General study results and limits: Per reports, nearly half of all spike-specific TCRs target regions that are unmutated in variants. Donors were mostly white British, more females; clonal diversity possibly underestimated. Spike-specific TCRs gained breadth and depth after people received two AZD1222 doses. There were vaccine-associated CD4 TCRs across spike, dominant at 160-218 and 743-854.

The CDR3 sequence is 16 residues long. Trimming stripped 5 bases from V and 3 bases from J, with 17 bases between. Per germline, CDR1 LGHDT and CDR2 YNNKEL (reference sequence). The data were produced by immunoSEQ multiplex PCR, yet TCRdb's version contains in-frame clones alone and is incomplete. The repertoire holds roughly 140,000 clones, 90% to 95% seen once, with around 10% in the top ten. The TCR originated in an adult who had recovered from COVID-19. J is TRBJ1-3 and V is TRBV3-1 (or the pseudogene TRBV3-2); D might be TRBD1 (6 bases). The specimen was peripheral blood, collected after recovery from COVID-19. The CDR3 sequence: CASSSGGGEGGNTIYF. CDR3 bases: TGTGCCAGCAGCTCCGGAGGGGGTGAAGGTGGAAACACCATATATTTT.